This TCR beta chain originates from a study of neurological immune-mediated disorders. Volunteers attending a blood bank in Maryland, USA, served as healthy controls. A single run covered 15-18 subjects with over 170 million TCR-beta sequences. TCRdb used MiXCR to reprocess the 5' RACE reads, holding one entry per CDR3 protein. Altogether fewer than 30,000 distinct CDR3 sequences are present, 5% to 7% being singletons, with the ten largest covering about 4.3%. In germline, CDR1 is SGDLS, CDR2 YYNGEE. This CDR3 has 14 amino acids. V shed 0 bases and J shed 4 bases, with 7 bases lying between them. The sample holds many counts of this clonotype.

The clonotype originates from a woman aged 40 to 49 in good health. The sample comprised PBMCs. The V and J genes are TRBV9 and TRBJ2-2; D is ambiguous. CDR3 region: CASSVDLSTGELFF. The CDR3 region has the DNA TGTGCCAGCAGCGTAGACCTCTCCACCGGGGAGCTGTTTTTT.